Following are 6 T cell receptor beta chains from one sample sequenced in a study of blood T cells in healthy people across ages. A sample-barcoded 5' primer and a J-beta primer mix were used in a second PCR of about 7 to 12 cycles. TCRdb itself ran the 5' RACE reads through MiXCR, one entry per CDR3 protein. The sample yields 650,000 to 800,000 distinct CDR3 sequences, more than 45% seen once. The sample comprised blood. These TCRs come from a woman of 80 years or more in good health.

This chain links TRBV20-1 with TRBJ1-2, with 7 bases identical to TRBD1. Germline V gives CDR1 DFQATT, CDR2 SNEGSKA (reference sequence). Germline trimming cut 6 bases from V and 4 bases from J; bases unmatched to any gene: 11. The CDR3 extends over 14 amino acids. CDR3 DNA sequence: TGCAGTGCCCCCGATCCCGCAGGGGGCTATGGCTACACCTTC. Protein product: CSAPDPAGGYGYTF.

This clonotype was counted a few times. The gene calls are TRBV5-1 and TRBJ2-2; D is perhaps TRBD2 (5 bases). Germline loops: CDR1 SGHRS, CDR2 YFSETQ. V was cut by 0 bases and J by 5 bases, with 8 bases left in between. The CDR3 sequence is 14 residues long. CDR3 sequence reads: CASSLEGETGELFF. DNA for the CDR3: TGCGCCAGCAGCTTGGAGGGAGAAACCGGGGAGCTGTTTTTT.

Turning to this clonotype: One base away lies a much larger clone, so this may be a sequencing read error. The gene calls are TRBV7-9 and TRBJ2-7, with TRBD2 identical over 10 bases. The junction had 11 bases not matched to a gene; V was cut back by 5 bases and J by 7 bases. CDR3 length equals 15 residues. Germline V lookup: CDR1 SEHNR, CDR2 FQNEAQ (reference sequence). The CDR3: CASSVASGSLNEQYF. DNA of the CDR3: TGTGCCAGCAGCGTTGCTAGCGGGAGTCTCAATGAGCAGTACTTC.

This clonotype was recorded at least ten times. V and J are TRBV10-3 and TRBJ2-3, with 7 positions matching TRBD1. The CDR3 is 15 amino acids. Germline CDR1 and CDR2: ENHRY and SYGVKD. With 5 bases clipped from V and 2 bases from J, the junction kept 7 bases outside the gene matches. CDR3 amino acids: CAISPQGSPTDTQYF. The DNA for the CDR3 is TGTGCCATCAGTCCACAGGGGTCCCCCACAGATACGCAGTATTTT.

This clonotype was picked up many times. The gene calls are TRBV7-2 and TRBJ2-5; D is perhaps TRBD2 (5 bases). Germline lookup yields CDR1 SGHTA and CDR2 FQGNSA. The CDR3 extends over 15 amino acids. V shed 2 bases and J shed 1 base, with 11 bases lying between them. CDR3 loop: CASSLTSWVQETQYF. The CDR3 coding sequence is TGTGCCAGCAGCTTAACTAGTTGGGTCCAAGAGACCCAGTACTTC.

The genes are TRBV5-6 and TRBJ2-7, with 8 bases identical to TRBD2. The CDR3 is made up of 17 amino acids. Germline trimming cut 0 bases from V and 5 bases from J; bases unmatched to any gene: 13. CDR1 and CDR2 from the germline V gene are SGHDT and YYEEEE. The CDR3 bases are TGTGCCAGCAGCTTGGAGAGCCGGGAGGGGCGATTCAACGAGCAGTACTTC. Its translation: CASSLESREGRFNEQYF.